A single sample gave rise to the 20 T cell receptor beta chains below, sequenced in a study of CD8 T cells in Susac syndrome. cDNA came from around 0.5 to 1 ug RNA primed by random hexamers. MiXCR, run by TCRdb on the immunoSEQ multiplex PCR reads, gives a single entry per CDR3 protein. This sample yields over 130,000 distinct CDR3 sequences, of which approximately 95% are seen a single time; around 0.15% belongs to the top ten. The sequenced sample was CD4+ T cells from PBMCs. The receptors shown here come from a human donor with Susac syndrome.

This chain links TRBV24-1 with TRBJ1-2, with D unresolved. The CDR3 contains 13 residues. Germline CDR1 KGHDR, CDR2 SFDVKD. V lost 2 bases and J 7 bases, leaving 10 bases between the germline ends. In DNA, the CDR3 is TGTGCCACCAGTGATTCAGGATTTGGTGGCTACACCTTC. Translating gives CATSDSGFGGYTF.

The rearrangement uses TRBV4-3 and TRBJ2-1, with 12 bases fitting TRBD2. Germline V CDR1 and CDR2: LGHNA, YSLEER. The CDR3 runs 17 residues. With V trimmed by 3 bases and J by 1 base, 4 bases remained unmatched. The CDR3, as DNA: TGCGCCAGCAGCCACCAACTAGCGGGAGGTTCCTACAATGAGCAGTTCTTC. This encodes CASSHQLAGGSYNEQFF.

This chain uses TRBV18 with TRBJ2-3; perhaps TRBD1 as D (7 bases). Germline V lookup: CDR1 KGHSH, CDR2 LQKENI. V lost 4 bases to trimming and J lost 5 bases, with 10 bases between them. The CDR3 spans 13 residues. The CDR3 here is CASSRQGGDTQYF. In DNA form, the CDR3 reads TGTGCCAGCTCACGGCAGGGGGGAGATACGCAGTATTTT.

The chain joins TRBV7-2 to TRBJ2-3, with 9 bases lining up with TRBD2. With V trimmed by 5 bases and J by 5 bases, 8 bases remained unmatched. The CDR3 totals 15 residues. Germline V CDR1 and CDR2: SGHTA, FQGNSA. The CDR3 protein is CASSLGLAWGDTQYF. Here the CDR3 DNA reads TGTGCCAGCAGCCTCGGACTAGCGTGGGGAGATACGCAGTATTTT.

The gene calls are TRBV29-1 and TRBJ2-3; 7 positions agree with TRBD1. The CDR3 has 13 residues. Germline V gives CDR1 SQVTM, CDR2 ANQGSEA. Trimming at V came to 6 bases and at J to 0 bases, leaving 3 bases not matched to a gene. Here the CDR3 reads CSVTGFSTDTQYF. DNA of the CDR3: TGCAGCGTGACAGGGTTTAGCACAGATACGCAGTATTTT.

The V and J genes are TRBV12-3 or TRBV12-4 and TRBJ1-4; D remains unclear. This CDR3 is built from 12 residues. V was pared by 0 bases and J by 8 bases, with 4 bases between. The DNA of the CDR3 is TGTGCCAGCAGTTTAGCAAGGGAAAAACTGTTTTTT. As protein: CASSLAREKLFF.

The table lists this clonotype with a count of one. CDR3 bases: TGCGCCAGCCGAAGGACGGGGGTGAGGAGCTATAGCAATCAGCCCCAGCATTTT. It yields the protein CASRRTGVRSYSNQPQHF. This chain joins TRBV23-1 and TRBJ1-5; perhaps TRBD1 as D (5 bases). TRBV23-1 is known as an ORF, though its function is uncertain. The CDR3 runs to 18 residues. Trimming left V 8 bases short and J 0 bases short, with 23 bases between.

This clonotype was recorded only once. The rearrangement joins TRBV13 to TRBJ1-1; unclear D gene. The length of the CDR3 is 14 residues. Trimming stripped 5 bases from V and 1 base from J, with 11 bases between. Germline assignment: CDR1 PRHDT and CDR2 FYEKMQ (reference sequence). The CDR3 DNA sequence: TGTGCCAGCAGCCCACAAGAGACGAACACTGAAGCTTTCTTT. Amino acids: CASSPQETNTEAFF.

This chain joins TRBV4-1 and TRBJ1-4; D not certain. The CDR3 spans 15 residues. Germline V lookup: CDR1 MGHRA, CDR2 YSYEKL. Trimming took 3 bases from V and 4 from J, leaving 12 bases between them. CDR3 sequence: CASSQPGRINEKLFF. The DNA of the CDR3 is TGCGCCAGCAGCCAGCCCGGACGGATTAATGAAAAACTGTTTTTT.

This rearrangement joins TRBV6-5 to TRBJ2-2; tentatively, D is TRBD1 (6 bases). Trimming pared 6 bases from V and 7 bases from J, leaving 15 bases between. Germline V CDR1 and CDR2: MNHEY, SVGAGI. CDR3 length equals 14 residues. The CDR3 sequence is CASSALQGHGELFF. The CDR3, as DNA: TGTGCCAGCAGCGCTCTACAGGGTCACGGGGAGCTGTTTTTT.

The gene calls are TRBV12-3 or TRBV12-4 and TRBJ2-7, with TRBD2 as a possible D gene (5 bases). V was trimmed by 0 bases and J by 0 bases, leaving 18 bases between them. The CDR3 is made up of 18 amino acids. In DNA, the CDR3 is TGTGCCAGCAGTTTAGCCTACCTCACTGCCGGGGACTCCTACGAGCAGTACTTC. It encodes CASSLAYLTAGDSYEQYF.

The rearrangement uses TRBV5-1 and TRBJ1-5, with TRBD1 as a possible D gene (6 bases). Germline V gene lookup returns CDR1 SGHRS and CDR2 YFSETQ. Trimming stripped 5 bases from V and 5 bases from J, with 11 bases between. There are 13 residues in the CDR3. The CDR3 is CASSTGSDQPQHF. The CDR3 DNA sequence: TGCGCCAGCAGTACAGGGAGCGATCAGCCCCAGCATTTT.

This chain connects TRBV19 to TRBJ1-2; D is uncertain. Germline assignment: CDR1 LNHDA and CDR2 SQIVND (reference sequence). This CDR3 region has 12 residues. V was clipped by 9 bases and J by 4 bases, with 12 bases between them. The CDR3 coding sequence is TGTGCCAGCGAGTCCCCGAGCTATGGCTACACCTTC. It translates to CASESPSYGYTF.

The chain recombines TRBV7-9 with TRBJ2-5; 7 bases agree with TRBD2. After removal of 1 base from V and 2 bases from J, the junction contained 13 bases not matched to a gene. The CDR3 consists of 18 residues. Germline values: CDR1 SEHNR, CDR2 FQNEAQ (reference sequence). The CDR3 reads CASSLGLRAGTKQETQYF. As DNA, the CDR3 is TGTGCCAGCAGCTTAGGTTTGCGAGCGGGGACCAAGCAAGAGACCCAGTACTTC.

The V gene is TRBV9, the J gene TRBJ2-3; 9 positions match TRBD2. CDR3 size: 14 residues. The junction had 5 bases not matched to a gene; V was cut back by 4 bases and J by 5 bases. Per germline, CDR1 SGDLS and CDR2 YYNGEE. CDR3 protein: CASSPQTSGDTQYF. The CDR3 nucleotides read TGTGCCAGCAGCCCCCAGACTAGCGGAGATACGCAGTATTTT. Based on the CDR3 plus reference TRBV9 and TRBJ2-3, the full variable domain is DSGVTQTPKHLITATGQRVTLRCSPRSGDLSVYWYQQSLDQGLQFLIQYYNGEERAKGNILERFSAQQFPDLHSELNLSSLELGDSALYFCASSPQTSGDTQYFGPGTRLTVL.

The J gene is TRBJ1-6, the V gene TRBV2; no clear D. The CDR3 has 12 residues. V was pared by 4 bases and J by 7 bases, with 5 bases between. CDR1 is SNHLY, CDR2 FYNNEI, per germline. The CDR3 DNA is TGTGCCAGCAGTGTAACGAATTCACCCCTCCACTTT. This gives the protein CASSVTNSPLHF.

The V gene is TRBV27, the J gene TRBJ1-3, with TRBD1 matching over 7 bases. The CDR3 has 16 amino acids. The V segment lost 5 bases and the J segment 2 bases; nucleotides outside the gene matches: 9. Germline V gene lookup returns CDR1 MNHEY and CDR2 SMNVEV (reference sequence). In DNA form, the CDR3 reads TGTGCCAGCAGTAGCAGGGGGGGAGGTGCTGGAAACACCATATATTTT. Encoded protein: CASSSRGGGAGNTIYF.

The chain links TRBV28 to TRBJ1-5; D gene uncertain. This CDR3 region has 11 residues. Between the trimmed V and J ends, which lost 2 bases and 7 bases, there was a span of 3 bases. CDR1 and CDR2 (germline): MDHEN, SYDVKM. This CDR3 reads CASSLEQPQHF. The CDR3 nucleotides are TGTGCCAGCAGTTTAGAACAGCCCCAGCATTTT.

The CDR3 nucleotides read TGTGCCAGCAGTCCCGGGACGGACACCGGGGAGCTGTTTTTT. Translation gives CASSPGTDTGELFF. The chain links TRBV28 to TRBJ2-2; tentatively, D is TRBD1 or TRBD2 (5 bases each). The CDR3 has 14 residues. Germline CDR1 MDHEN, CDR2 SYDVKM. Trimming removed 5 bases at V and 3 bases at J, with 10 bases between.

This chain uses TRBV4-3 with TRBJ2-3; D gene uncertain. Germline CDR1 LGHNA, CDR2 YSLEER. The CDR3 covers 14 residues. V was cut by 4 bases and J by 2 bases, with 10 bases left in between. CDR3 coding DNA: TGCGCCAGCAGCCGTGAGACTTCCACAGATACGCAGTATTTT. Protein: CASSRETSTDTQYF.